The 12 T cell receptor beta chains below all came from one sample that was sequenced in a study of identical twins. TCRdb analysed the 5' RACE reads with MiXCR anew, one entry per CDR3 protein. The table includes 450,000 or so distinct CDR3 sequences, over 12% detected once. The sample was also reused in another study, on yellow fever vaccine responses in identical twins.

The sequenced sample consisted of CD4+ T cells sorted from blood. The receptors come from a woman aged 18-29 years in good health.

A few counts support this clonotype. The chain is built from TRBV9 and TRBJ1-6; a weak D match, TRBD1 (5 bases). V dropped 0 bases and J dropped 9 bases, with 13 bases sitting between them. From germline, CDR1 is SGDLS and CDR2 YYNGEE. The CDR3 consists of 15 residues. CDR3 nucleotides: TGTGCCAGCAGCGTAGTGGGGGGATATGGTTCACCCCTCCACTTT. Translated, it gives CASSVVGGYGSPLHF.

This clonotype was picked up a small number of times. The chain has TRBV7-9 and TRBJ1-1; unclear D gene. Looked up from germline, CDR1 is SEHNR and CDR2 is FQNEAQ (reference sequence). Trimming pared 2 bases from V and 7 bases from J, leaving 5 bases between. The CDR3 length is 11 residues. As DNA, the CDR3 is TGTGCCAGCAGCTTAACACTTGAAGCTTTCTTT. Protein product: CASSLTLEAFF.

This clonotype was counted a few times. CDR3 DNA: TGCAGCGTTGTCGCCCGGGACAGTAACTACGAGCAGTACTTC. Amino acids: CSVVARDSNYEQYF. The chain links TRBV29-1 to TRBJ2-7; TRBD1 matches at 7 bases. CDR3 size: 14 residues. V lost 4 bases and J lost 3; bases outside the gene matches: 9. The V gene's germline CDR1 is SQVTM and CDR2 ANQGSEA.

The rearrangement uses TRBV28 and TRBJ2-6; possibly TRBD1 for D (5 bases). Deletions cut 7 bases from V and 0 bases from J, with 10 bases between. The CDR3 sequence is 15 residues long. Germline V lookup: CDR1 MDHEN, CDR2 SYDVKM. The DNA of the CDR3 is TGTGCCAGCATTACCAGGGCCTCTGGGGCCAACGTCCTGACTTTC. This sequence encodes CASITRASGANVLTF.

The gene calls are TRBV7-3 and TRBJ2-6; D possibly corresponds to TRBD1 (5 bases). There are 13 residues in the CDR3. V was clipped by 5 bases and J by 5 bases, with 7 bases between them. The germline gives CDR1 SGHTA, CDR2 FQGTGA. Written as DNA, the CDR3 is TGTGCCAGCAGCGACAGTCGGGCCAACGTCCTGACTTTC. Its translation: CASSDSRANVLTF. The full variable domain, its missing parts supplied by reference TRBV7-3 and TRBJ2-6, is GAGVSQTPSNKVTEKGKYVELRCDPISGHTALYWYRQSLGQGPEFLIYFQGTGAADDSGLPNDRFFAVRPEGSVSTLKIQRTERGDSAVYLCASSDSRANVLTFGAGSRLTVL.

This clonotype was found a few times. The J gene is TRBJ2-1, the V gene TRBV12-3 or TRBV12-4, with 9 bases aligning to TRBD2. The CDR3 is 15 residues long. With 6 bases clipped from V and 3 bases from J, the junction kept 6 bases outside the gene matches. The CDR3 protein is CASRVTSGFYNEQFF. The CDR3 DNA is TGTGCCAGCAGGGTGACTAGCGGTTTCTACAATGAGCAGTTCTTC.

This clonotype has a handful of counts. This chain joins TRBV14 and TRBJ2-3, with D possibly TRBD2 on 5 matching bases. The CDR3 runs 16 residues. Germline V gene lookup returns CDR1 SGHDN and CDR2 FVKESK. Trimming took 1 base from V and 2 from J, leaving 13 bases between them. Here the CDR3 reads CASSQVERILTDTQYF. The CDR3 nucleotides are TGTGCCAGCAGCCAAGTTGAGCGGATACTCACAGATACGCAGTATTTT.

The chain couples TRBV5-6 to TRBJ2-3; 10 bases are a match to TRBD1. V shed 0 bases, J shed 6 bases, and the junction held 7 bases outside the gene matches. Germline V gene lookup returns CDR1 SGHDT and CDR2 YYEEEE. There are 16 residues in the CDR3. CDR3 amino acids: CASSLEETGGADTQYF. The CDR3 DNA reads TGTGCCAGCAGCTTGGAGGAGACAGGGGGCGCGGATACGCAGTATTTT.

This clonotype was found many times. Here the CDR3 DNA reads TGTGCCAGCAGTAGGCGGGAGGCTGGGGATACGCAGTATTTT. Translating it yields CASSRREAGDTQYF. The V and J genes are TRBV12-3 or TRBV12-4 and TRBJ2-3; 8 nucleotides agree with TRBD2. The CDR3 sequence is 14 residues long. V shed 5 bases, J shed 6 bases, and the junction held 7 bases outside the gene matches.

This clonotype was observed a few times. This chain connects TRBV5-1 to TRBJ1-4; no definite D call. The V end was cut by 9 bases, the J end by 5 bases, with 14 bases between. Germline CDR1 and CDR2: SGHRS and YFSETQ. There are 13 residues in the CDR3. CDR3 nucleotides: TGCGCCACCAGAGAGGGTGACAATGAAAAACTGTTTTTT. It encodes CATREGDNEKLFF.

This clonotype was found a few times. The genes are TRBV9 and TRBJ2-5, with D unclear. The CDR3 length is 14 residues. V lost 4 bases, J lost 2 bases, and 12 bases lay in between. CDR1 and CDR2 (germline): SGDLS, YYNGEE. DNA of the CDR3: TGTGCCAGCAGCCCCTACTATTCTCAAGAGACCCAGTACTTC. It codes for CASSPYYSQETQYF.

V and J are TRBV12-1 and TRBJ1-1. TRBV12-1 is an annotated pseudogene. CDR3 length: 15 residues. The CDR3 here is CASSFENSANTEAFF. The CDR3 DNA follows: TGTGCCAGCAGCTTCGAAAACAGTGCGAACACTGAAGCTTTCTTT.